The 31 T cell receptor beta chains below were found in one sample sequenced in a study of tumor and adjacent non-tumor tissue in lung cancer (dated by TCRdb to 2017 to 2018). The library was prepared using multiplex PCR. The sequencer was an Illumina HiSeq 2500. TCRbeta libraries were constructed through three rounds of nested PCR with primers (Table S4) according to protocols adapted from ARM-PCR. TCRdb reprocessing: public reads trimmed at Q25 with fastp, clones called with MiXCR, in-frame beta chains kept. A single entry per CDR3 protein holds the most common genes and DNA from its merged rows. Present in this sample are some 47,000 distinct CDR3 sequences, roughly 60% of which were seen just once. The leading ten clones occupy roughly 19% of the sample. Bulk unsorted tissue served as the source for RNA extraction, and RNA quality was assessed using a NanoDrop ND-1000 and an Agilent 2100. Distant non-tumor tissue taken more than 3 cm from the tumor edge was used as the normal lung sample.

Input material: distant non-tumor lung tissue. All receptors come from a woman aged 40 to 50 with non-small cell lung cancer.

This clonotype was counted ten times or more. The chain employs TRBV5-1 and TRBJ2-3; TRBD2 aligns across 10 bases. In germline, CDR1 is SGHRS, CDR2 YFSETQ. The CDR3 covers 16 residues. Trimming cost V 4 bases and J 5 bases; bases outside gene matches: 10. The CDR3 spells CASSLPSGSGEDTQYF. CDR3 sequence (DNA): TGCGCCAGCAGCCTGCCTAGCGGGAGCGGTGAAGATACGCAGTATTTT.

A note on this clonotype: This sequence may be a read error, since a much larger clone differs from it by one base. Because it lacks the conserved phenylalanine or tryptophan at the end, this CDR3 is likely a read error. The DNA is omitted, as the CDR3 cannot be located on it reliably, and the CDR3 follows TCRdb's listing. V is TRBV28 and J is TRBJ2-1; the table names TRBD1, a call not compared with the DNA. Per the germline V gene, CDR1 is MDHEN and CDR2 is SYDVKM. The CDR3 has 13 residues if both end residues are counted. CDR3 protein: CASSLFPAGPGII.

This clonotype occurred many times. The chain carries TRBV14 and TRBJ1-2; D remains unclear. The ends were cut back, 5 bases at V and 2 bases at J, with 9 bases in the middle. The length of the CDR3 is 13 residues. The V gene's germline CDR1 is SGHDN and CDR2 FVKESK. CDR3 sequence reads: CASSITANYGYTF. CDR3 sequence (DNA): TGTGCCAGCAGCATAACAGCGAACTATGGCTACACCTTC.

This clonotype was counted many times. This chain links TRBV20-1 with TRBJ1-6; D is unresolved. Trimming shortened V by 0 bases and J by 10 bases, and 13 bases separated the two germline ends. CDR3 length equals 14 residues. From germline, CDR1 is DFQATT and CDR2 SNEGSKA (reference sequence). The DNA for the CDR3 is TGCAGTGCTAGAGACAAGGGATCAGGATCACCCCTCCACTTT. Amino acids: CSARDKGSGSPLHF.

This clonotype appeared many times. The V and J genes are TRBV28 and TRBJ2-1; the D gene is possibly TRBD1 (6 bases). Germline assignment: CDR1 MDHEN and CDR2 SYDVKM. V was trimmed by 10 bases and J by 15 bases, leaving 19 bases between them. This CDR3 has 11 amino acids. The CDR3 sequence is CATIRTGNPFF. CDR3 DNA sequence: TGTGCCACCATAAGAACAGGGAATCCGTTCTTC. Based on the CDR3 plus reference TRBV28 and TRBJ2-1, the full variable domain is DVKVTQSSRYLVKRTGEKVFLECVQDMDHENMFWYRQDPGLGLRLIYFSYDVKMKEKGDIPEGYSVSREKKERFSLILESASTNQTSMYLCATIRTGNPFFGPGTRLTVL.

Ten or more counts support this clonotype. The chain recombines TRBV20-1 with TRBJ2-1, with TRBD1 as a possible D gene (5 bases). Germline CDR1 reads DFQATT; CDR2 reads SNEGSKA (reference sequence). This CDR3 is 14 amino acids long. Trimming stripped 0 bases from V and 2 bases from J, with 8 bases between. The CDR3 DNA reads TGCAGTGCTAGAGACCAGGGAACCTACAATGAGCAGTTCTTC. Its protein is CSARDQGTYNEQFF.

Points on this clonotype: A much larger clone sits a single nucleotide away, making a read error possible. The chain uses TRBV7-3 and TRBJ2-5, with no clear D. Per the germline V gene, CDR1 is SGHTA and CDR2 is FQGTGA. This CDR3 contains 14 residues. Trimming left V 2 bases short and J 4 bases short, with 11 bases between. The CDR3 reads CASSLWDYAETQYF. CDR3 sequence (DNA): TGTGCCAGCAGCTTATGGGATTACGCAGAGACCCAGTACTTC.

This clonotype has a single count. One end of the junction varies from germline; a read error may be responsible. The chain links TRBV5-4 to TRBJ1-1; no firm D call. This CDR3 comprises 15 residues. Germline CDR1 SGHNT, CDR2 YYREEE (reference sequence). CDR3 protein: CTSSGRLESDTEAFF. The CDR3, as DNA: TGTACCAGCAGCGGACGTTTAGAGAGCGACACTGAAGCTTTCTTT.

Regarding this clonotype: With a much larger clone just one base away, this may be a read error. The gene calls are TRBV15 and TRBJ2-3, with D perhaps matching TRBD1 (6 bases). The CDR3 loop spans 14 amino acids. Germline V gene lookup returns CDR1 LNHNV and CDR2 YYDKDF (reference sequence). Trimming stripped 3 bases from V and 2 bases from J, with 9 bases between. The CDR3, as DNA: TGTGCCACCAGCAGGGGGGCAGTCACAGATACGCAGTATTTT. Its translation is CATSRGAVTDTQYF.

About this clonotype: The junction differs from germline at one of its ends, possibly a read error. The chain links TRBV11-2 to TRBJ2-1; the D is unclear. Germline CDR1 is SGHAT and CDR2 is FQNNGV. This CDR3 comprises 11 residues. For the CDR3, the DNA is TGTGCCAGCAGCTTAGCAGATGAGCGGTTCTTC. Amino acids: CASSLADERFF.

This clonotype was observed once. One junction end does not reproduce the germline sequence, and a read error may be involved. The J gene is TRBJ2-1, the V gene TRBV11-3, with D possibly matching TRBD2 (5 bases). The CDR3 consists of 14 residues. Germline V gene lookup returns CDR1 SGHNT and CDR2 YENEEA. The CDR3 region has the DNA TGTGCCAGTAGCGAAGACGGGTTCTACAATGAGGAGTTCTTC. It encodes CASSEDGFYNEEFF.

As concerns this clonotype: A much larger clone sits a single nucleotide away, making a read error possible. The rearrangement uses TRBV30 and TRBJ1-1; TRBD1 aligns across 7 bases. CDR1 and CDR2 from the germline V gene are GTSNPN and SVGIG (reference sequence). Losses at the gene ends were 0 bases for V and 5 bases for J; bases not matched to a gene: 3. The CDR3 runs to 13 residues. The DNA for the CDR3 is TGTGCCTGGAGTGTGACAGGGTTGACTGAAGCTTTCTTT. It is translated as CAWSVTGLTEAFF.

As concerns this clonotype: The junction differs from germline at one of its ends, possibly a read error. In nucleotides, the CDR3 is TGTACCAGCAGCTTAGCTAGGGGGAATCGGAGCGGAGTTTACAATGAGCAGTTCTTC. Translating gives CTSSLARGNRSGVYNEQFF. This chain uses TRBV11-2 with TRBJ2-1; D may be TRBD1 (6 bases). The CDR3 has 19 residues. Germline CDR1 reads SGHAT; CDR2 reads FQNNGV.

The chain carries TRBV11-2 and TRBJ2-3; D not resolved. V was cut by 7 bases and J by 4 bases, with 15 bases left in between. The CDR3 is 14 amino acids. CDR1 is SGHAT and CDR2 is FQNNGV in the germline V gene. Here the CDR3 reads CASIPLGAADTQYF. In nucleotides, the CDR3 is TGTGCCAGCATCCCTCTAGGCGCAGCAGATACGCAGTATTTT.

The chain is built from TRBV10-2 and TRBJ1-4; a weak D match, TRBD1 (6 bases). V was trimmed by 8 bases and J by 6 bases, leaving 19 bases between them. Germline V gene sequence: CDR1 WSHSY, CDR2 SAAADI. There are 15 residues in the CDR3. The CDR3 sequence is CASRDTRERYEKLFF. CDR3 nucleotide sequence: TGCGCCAGCCGGGACACCCGGGAACGATATGAAAAACTGTTTTTT.

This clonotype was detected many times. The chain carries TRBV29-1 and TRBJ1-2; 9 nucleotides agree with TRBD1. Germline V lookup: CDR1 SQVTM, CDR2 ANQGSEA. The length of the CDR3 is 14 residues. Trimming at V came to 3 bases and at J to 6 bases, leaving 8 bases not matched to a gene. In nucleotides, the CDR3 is TGCAGCGTTGACAGCGGGACAGGGTATAATGGCTACACCTTC. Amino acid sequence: CSVDSGTGYNGYTF.

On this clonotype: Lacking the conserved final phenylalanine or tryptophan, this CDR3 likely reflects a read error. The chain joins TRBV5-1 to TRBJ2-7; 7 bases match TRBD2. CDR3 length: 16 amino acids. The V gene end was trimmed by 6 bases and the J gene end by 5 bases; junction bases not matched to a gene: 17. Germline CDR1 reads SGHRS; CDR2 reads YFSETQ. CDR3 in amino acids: CASTRERLGRPNEQYL. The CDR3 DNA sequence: TGCGCCAGCACCCGGGAACGGCTCGGGAGGCCTAACGAGCAGTACTTA.

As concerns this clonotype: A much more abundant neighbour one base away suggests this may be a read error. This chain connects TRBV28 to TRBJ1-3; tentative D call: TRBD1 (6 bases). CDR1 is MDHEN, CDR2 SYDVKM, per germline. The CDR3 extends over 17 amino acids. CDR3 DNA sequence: TGTGCCAGCAGTTCCGCCTTGGGGGGCCGGTCTGTGAACACCTTATATTTT. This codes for CASSSALGGRSVNTLYF. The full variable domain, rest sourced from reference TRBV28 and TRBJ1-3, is DVKVTQSSRYLVKRTGEKVFLECVQDMDHENMFWYRQDPGLGLRLIYFSYDVKMKEKGDIPEGYSVSREKKERFSLILESASTNQTSMYLCASSSALGGRSVNTLYFGEGSWLTVV.

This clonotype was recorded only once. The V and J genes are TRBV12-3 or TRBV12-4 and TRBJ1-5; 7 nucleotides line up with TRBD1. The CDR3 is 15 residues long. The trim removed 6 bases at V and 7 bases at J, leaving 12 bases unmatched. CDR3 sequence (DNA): TGTGCCAGCAGCCTCGGACAGGCCCCCGGACAGCCCCAGCATTTT. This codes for CASSLGQAPGQPQHF.

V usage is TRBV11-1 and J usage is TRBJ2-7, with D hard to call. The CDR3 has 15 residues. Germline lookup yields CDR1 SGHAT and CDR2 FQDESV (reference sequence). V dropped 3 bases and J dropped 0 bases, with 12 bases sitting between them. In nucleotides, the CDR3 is TGTGCCAGCAGCTTGGGCATGCGGCACTCCTACGAGCAGTACTTC. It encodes CASSLGMRHSYEQYF.

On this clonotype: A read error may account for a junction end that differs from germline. The CDR3 coding sequence is TGTACCAGAGGACAGGACTCTGGAAACACCATATATTTT. Translation gives CTRGQDSGNTIYF. The rearrangement links TRBV7-9 to TRBJ1-3; TRBD1 matches 7 bases. The CDR3 totals 13 residues. The germline V gene has CDR1 SEHNR and CDR2 FQNEAQ (reference sequence).

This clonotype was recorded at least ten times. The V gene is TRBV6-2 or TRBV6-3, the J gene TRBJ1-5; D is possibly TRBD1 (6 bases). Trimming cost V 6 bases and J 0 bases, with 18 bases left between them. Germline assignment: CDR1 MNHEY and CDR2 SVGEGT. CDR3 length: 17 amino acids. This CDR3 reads CASSHDRRSDSNQPQHF. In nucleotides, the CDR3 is TGTGCCAGCAGCCATGACAGGAGAAGTGATAGCAATCAGCCCCAGCATTTT.

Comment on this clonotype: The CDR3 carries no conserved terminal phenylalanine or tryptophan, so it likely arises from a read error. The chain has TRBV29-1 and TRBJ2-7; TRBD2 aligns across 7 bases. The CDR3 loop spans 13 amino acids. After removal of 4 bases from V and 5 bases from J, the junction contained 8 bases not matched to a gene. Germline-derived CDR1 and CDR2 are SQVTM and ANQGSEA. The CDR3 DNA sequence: TGCAGCGTTGGGGTTCTCCGGGGGGACGAGCAGTACTTA. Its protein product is CSVGVLRGDEQYL.

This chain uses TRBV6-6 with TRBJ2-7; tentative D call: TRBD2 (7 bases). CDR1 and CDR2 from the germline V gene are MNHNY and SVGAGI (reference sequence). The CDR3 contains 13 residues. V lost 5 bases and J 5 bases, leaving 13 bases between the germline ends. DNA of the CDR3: TGTGCCAGCAGTCCGGGGGGCCGCAACGAGCAGTACTTC. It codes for CASSPGGRNEQYF.

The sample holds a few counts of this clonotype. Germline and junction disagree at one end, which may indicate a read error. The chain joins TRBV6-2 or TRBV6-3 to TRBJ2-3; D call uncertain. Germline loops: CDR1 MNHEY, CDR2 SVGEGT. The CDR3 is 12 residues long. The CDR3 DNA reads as TGTGCCTGCAGTTTTAGCATAGATACGCAGTATTTT. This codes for CACSFSIDTQYF.

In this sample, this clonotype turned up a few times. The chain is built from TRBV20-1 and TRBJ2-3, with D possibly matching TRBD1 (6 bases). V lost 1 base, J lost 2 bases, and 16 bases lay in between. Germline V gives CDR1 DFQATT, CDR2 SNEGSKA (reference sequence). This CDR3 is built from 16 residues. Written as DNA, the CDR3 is TGCAGTGCTAGAGGAAGACAGGAACTATCCACAGATACGCAGTATTTT. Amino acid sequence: CSARGRQELSTDTQYF.

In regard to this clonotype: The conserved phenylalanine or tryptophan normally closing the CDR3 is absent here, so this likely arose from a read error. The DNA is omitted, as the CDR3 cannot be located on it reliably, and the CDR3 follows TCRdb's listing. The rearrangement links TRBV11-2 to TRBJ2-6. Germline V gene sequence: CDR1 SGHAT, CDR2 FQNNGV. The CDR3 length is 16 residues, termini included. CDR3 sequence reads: CASSWSDPSGANVLAV.

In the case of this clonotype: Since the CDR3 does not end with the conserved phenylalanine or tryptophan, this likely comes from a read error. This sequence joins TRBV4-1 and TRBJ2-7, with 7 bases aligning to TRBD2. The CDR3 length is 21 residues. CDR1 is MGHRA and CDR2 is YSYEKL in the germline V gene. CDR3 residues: CASSQVGLAETYGRTEREQYS. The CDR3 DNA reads TGTGCCAGCAGCCAAGTCGGGCTAGCGGAAACCTACGGGAGAACGGAAAGGGAGCAGTACTCC.

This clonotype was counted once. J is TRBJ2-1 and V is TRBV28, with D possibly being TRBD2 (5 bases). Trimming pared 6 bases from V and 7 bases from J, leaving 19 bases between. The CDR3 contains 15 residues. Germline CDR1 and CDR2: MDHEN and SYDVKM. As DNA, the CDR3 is TGTGCCAGCAGCCCCCGGGGATCTATTCGGAATGAGCAGTTCTTC. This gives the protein CASSPRGSIRNEQFF.

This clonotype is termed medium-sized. The CDR3 DNA reads TGTGCCAGCAGCGTACTAGCGACTAACGAGCAGTTCTTC. Encoded protein: CASSVLATNEQFF. The gene calls are TRBV11-3 and TRBJ2-1; 7 nucleotides match TRBD2. The CDR3 covers 13 residues. V gave up 5 bases and J gave up 10 bases; unmatched junction bases: 8. Germline V gene lookup returns CDR1 SGHNT and CDR2 YENEEA. The variable domain in full, completed from reference TRBV11-3 and TRBJ2-1, reads EAGVVQSPRYKIIEKKQPVAFWCNPISGHNTLYWYLQNLGQGPELLIRYENEEAVDDSQLPKDRFSAERLKGVDSTLKIQPAELGDSAVYLCASSVLATNEQFFGPGTRLTVL.

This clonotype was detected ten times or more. The CDR3 DNA is TGTGCCAGCAGTTTGACAAATTATTCACCCCTCCACTTT. Translation gives CASSLTNYSPLHF. V is TRBV12-3 or TRBV12-4 and J is TRBJ1-6, with no clear D. This CDR3 contains 13 residues. V was trimmed by 3 bases and J by 8 bases, leaving 8 bases between them.